The T cell receptor (beta chain) described here comes from a study of blood T cell repertoires in COVID-19. Losses at the gene ends were 0 bases for V and 5 bases for J; bases not matched to a gene: 15. Germline values: CDR1 SGHRS, CDR2 YFSETQ. CDR3 length equals 19 residues. As originally analysed: Amplification from reference gene primers served as the basis for estimated nucleated cell counts. Clones were sequenced by immunoSEQ multiplex PCR, and TCRdb holds only the in-frame ones, with some missing. V and J calls plus clone size are reproduced from that table; the DNA served to infer D and trimming. The sample holds 28,000 or so clones, roughly 91% seen once.

The rearrangement joins TRBV5-1 to TRBJ2-5; 11 bases line up with TRBD1. The source of this sequence is a human donor with active COVID-19. The donor label of this sample is uncertain. The sample taken for sequencing was peripheral blood. CDR3 coding DNA: TGCGCCAGCAGCTTGGACGACGGATGGACAGGGGGCGATTACGAGACCCAGTACTTC. Residues: CASSLDDGWTGGDYETQYF.